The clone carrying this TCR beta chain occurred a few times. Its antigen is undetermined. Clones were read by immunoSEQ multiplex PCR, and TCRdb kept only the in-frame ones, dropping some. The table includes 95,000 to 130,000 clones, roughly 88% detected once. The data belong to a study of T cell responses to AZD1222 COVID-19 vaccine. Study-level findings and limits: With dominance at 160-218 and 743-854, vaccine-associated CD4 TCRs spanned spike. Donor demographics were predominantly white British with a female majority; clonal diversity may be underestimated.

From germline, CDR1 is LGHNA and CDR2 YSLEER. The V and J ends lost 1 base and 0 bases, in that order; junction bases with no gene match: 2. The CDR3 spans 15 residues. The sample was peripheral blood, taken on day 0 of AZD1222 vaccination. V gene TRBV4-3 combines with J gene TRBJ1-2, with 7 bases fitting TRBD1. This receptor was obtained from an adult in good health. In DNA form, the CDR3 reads TGCGCCAGCAGCCAAGGCGGGACAGCTAACTATGGCTACACCTTC. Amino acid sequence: CASSQGGTANYGYTF.